Presented here are 22 T cell receptor beta chains from one specimen sequenced in a study of blood T cells in healthy people across ages. With a J-beta primer mix and a sample-barcoded 5' primer, a second PCR ran about 7 to 11 cycles. Each CDR3 protein is one row after TCRdb ran MiXCR on the 5' RACE reads. This table holds nearly 800,000 distinct CDR3 sequences, 20% to 30% found once. The same data also went into a second study, on T cells of mothers and their children.

Sequencing was done on a sample of blood. The receptor source for this set is a boy under 18 in good health.

This clonotype has more than one count but fewer than ten. Here the CDR3 DNA reads TGTGCCAGCTCACGAGACAGTTCGAGCTCTGGAAACACCATATATTTT. Translating gives CASSRDSSSSGNTIYF. This chain links TRBV18 with TRBJ1-3; D possibly corresponds to TRBD1 (5 bases). Trimming took off 4 bases at V and 0 bases at J, with 13 bases between the two ends. Per germline, CDR1 KGHSH and CDR2 LQKENI. The CDR3 has 16 amino acids.

The CDR3 DNA is TGTGCCAGCGAGGGCGGACTAGCCTACAATGAGCAGTTCTTC. Its protein is CASEGGLAYNEQFF. The chain employs TRBV2 and TRBJ2-1; the match to TRBD2 covers 7 bases. The CDR3 is 14 residues long. J gave up 2 bases and V 8 bases, and 6 bases lay outside the gene matches. CDR1 SNHLY and CDR2 FYNNEI come from the germline V gene.

The chain is built from TRBV5-1 and TRBJ2-7, with 7 positions matching TRBD1. The V and J ends lost 0 bases and 0 bases, in that order; junction bases with no gene match: 3. The CDR3 runs to 15 residues. Germline CDR1 reads SGHRS; CDR2 reads YFSETQ. CDR3 DNA: TGCGCCAGCAGCTTGGAGGGGGACAGCTCCTACGAGCAGTACTTC. Translated, it gives CASSLEGDSSYEQYF.

The rearrangement uses TRBV3-1 and TRBJ2-2, with TRBD2 identical over 14 bases. Germline-derived CDR1 and CDR2 are LGHDT and YNNKEL (reference sequence). J was trimmed by 2 bases and V by 8 bases; bases with no gene match: 10. CDR3 length: 18 residues. The CDR3 nucleotides are TGTGCCAGCCGGGGACTAGCGGGAGCCCCCGGTAACACCGGGGAGCTGTTTTTT. Its translation: CASRGLAGAPGNTGELFF.

CDR3 region: CSAWDSGGLVSGLYNEQFF. The CDR3 coding sequence is TGCAGTGCTTGGGATAGCGGGGGCCTTGTCTCAGGACTATACAATGAGCAGTTCTTC. This chain uses TRBV20-1 with TRBJ2-1; TRBD2 agrees at 9 bases. Unmatched junction bases numbered 21, after V lost 5 bases and J lost 4 bases. The CDR3 runs 19 residues. The germline gives CDR1 DFQATT, CDR2 SNEGSKA (reference sequence).

This clonotype was picked up a small number of times. The rearrangement uses TRBV29-1 and TRBJ2-1, with D tentatively TRBD1 (6 bases). Trimming stripped 0 bases from V and 9 bases from J, with 18 bases between. Germline assignment: CDR1 SQVTM and CDR2 ANQGSEA. The CDR3 covers 15 residues. This CDR3 reads CSVEDWGPGLAEQFF. CDR3 DNA: TGCAGCGTTGAAGATTGGGGGCCCGGGCTCGCTGAGCAGTTCTTC.

This chain uses TRBV3-1 with TRBJ2-5, with D possibly matching TRBD2 (6 bases). The CDR3 spans 14 residues. V gave up 7 bases and J gave up 1 base, with 13 bases separating them. Germline V gives CDR1 LGHDT, CDR2 YNNKEL (reference sequence). This chain's CDR3 is CASNPGLFQETQYF. CDR3 nucleotides: TGTGCCAGCAACCCGGGACTGTTCCAAGAGACCCAGTACTTC.

The chain is built from TRBV6-5 and TRBJ2-7; D is uncertain. Germline CDR1 and CDR2: MNHEY and SVGAGI. This CDR3 has 11 amino acids. Trimming pared 10 bases from V and 5 bases from J, leaving 12 bases between. CDR3 sequence reads: CATTSGNEQYF. In nucleotides, the CDR3 is TGTGCCACCACGAGTGGGAACGAGCAGTACTTC.

The rearrangement joins TRBV5-1 to TRBJ2-5; D remains ambiguous. The V end was cut by 1 base, the J end by 3 bases, with 7 bases between. The germline gives CDR1 SGHRS, CDR2 YFSETQ. The CDR3 length is 13 residues. The CDR3 DNA sequence: TGCGCCAGCAGCTTGCAGGTTAAAGAGACCCAGTACTTC. This codes for CASSLQVKETQYF.

The chain has TRBV20-1 and TRBJ1-5, with TRBD1 matching 10 bases. The CDR3 covers 15 residues. CDR1 and CDR2 (germline): DFQATT, SNEGSKA (reference sequence). Losses at the gene ends were 0 bases for V and 4 bases for J; bases not matched to a gene: 3. CDR3 loop: CSARDGQGGNQPQHF. CDR3 nucleotides: TGCAGTGCTAGAGATGGACAGGGGGGTAATCAGCCCCAGCATTTT.

In this sample, this clonotype turned up a few times. This chain joins TRBV20-1 and TRBJ2-5; 9 bases align to TRBD2. The J call may be in error: the DNA end matches TRBJ2-1 better. The CDR3 runs to 13 residues. Germline V CDR1 and CDR2: DFQATT, SNEGSKA (reference sequence). CDR3 amino acids: CSAGVLAGNEQFF. The CDR3 DNA reads as TGCAGTGCTGGAGTACTAGCGGGCAATGAGCAGTTCTTC.

The genes are TRBV5-4 and TRBJ2-2, with D possibly TRBD2 on 6 matching bases. There are 14 residues in the CDR3. The ends were cut back, 4 bases at V and 3 bases at J, with 10 bases in the middle. The germline CDR1 and CDR2 sequences are SGHNT and YYREEE (reference sequence). In nucleotides, the CDR3 is TGTGCCAGCAGCCCGGGACTGTACACCGGGGAGCTGTTTTTT. Translation: CASSPGLYTGELFF.

The chain couples TRBV29-1 to TRBJ2-1, with a weak D call TRBD1 (6 bases). V shed 4 bases and J shed 0 bases, with 10 bases lying between them. The germline V gene encodes CDR1 SQVTM and CDR2 ANQGSEA. This CDR3 is built from 14 residues. The CDR3 sequence: CSVVRDNSYNEQFF. In nucleotides, the CDR3 is TGCAGCGTTGTAAGGGACAACTCCTACAATGAGCAGTTCTTC.

This clonotype has more than one count but fewer than ten. The chain couples TRBV11-2 to TRBJ1-2; D is undetermined. In germline, CDR1 is SGHAT, CDR2 FQNNGV. This CDR3 spans 13 amino acids. Deletions cut 0 bases from V and 3 bases from J, with 5 bases between. The CDR3 sequence: CASSLDSDYGYTF. CDR3 nucleotides: TGTGCCAGCAGCTTAGATTCAGACTATGGCTACACCTTC.

The CDR3 DNA follows: TGTGCCAGCAGTGACCGACGGGGTGATCAGCCCCAGCATTTT. Translating it yields CASSDRRGDQPQHF. The J gene is TRBJ1-5, the V gene TRBV2; D call uncertain. Trimming stripped 3 bases from V and 5 bases from J, with 11 bases between. Germline V gene sequence: CDR1 SNHLY, CDR2 FYNNEI. The CDR3 has 14 amino acids.

The rearrangement joins TRBV9 to TRBJ2-7, with D tentatively TRBD2 (6 bases). The V and J ends lost 3 bases and 2 bases respectively, with 18 bases between them. This CDR3 comprises 16 residues. The V gene's germline CDR1 is SGDLS and CDR2 YYNGEE. DNA for the CDR3: TGTGCCAGCAGCGCCGGGGGATCAGTGGGTACCTACGAGCAGTACTTC. This encodes CASSAGGSVGTYEQYF. Using reference TRBV9 and TRBJ2-7 for the parts outside the CDR3, the full variable domain is DSGVTQTPKHLITATGQRVTLRCSPRSGDLSVYWYQQSLDQGLQFLIQYYNGEERAKGNILERFSAQQFPDLHSELNLSSLELGDSALYFCASSAGGSVGTYEQYFGPGTRLTVT.

The rearrangement joins TRBV4-3 to TRBJ2-5; D remains unclear. V was clipped by 0 bases and J by 7 bases, with 15 bases between them. This CDR3 contains 15 residues. Germline-derived CDR1 and CDR2 are LGHNA and YSLEER. The CDR3 reads CASSQDWMAKGTQYF. The CDR3 region has the DNA TGCGCCAGCAGCCAAGACTGGATGGCCAAGGGGACCCAGTACTTC.

The J gene is TRBJ1-5, the V gene TRBV20-1; D is undetermined. The length of the CDR3 is 15 residues. Trimming shortened V by 4 bases and J by 1 base, and 14 bases separated the two germline ends. Germline CDR1 DFQATT, CDR2 SNEGSKA (reference sequence). This CDR3 is CSAISWEESNQPQHF. The CDR3 DNA reads TGCAGTGCTATCTCATGGGAGGAGAGCAATCAGCCCCAGCATTTT.

This clonotype was seen at least ten times. The CDR3 loop reads CASSLTSGGDTQYF. The CDR3 coding sequence is TGTGCCAGCAGTCTCACTAGCGGGGGCGATACGCAGTATTTT. J is TRBJ2-3 and V is TRBV27; 11 bases are shared with TRBD2. Germline assignment: CDR1 MNHEY and CDR2 SMNVEV (reference sequence). CDR3 length: 14 residues. Trimming at V came to 5 bases and at J to 6 bases, leaving 4 bases not matched to a gene.

This clonotype was counted only a few times. V usage is TRBV19 and J usage is TRBJ2-7; D might be TRBD1 (6 bases). The CDR3 length is 14 residues. Deletions cut 5 bases from V and 0 bases from J, with 11 bases between. Per germline, CDR1 LNHDA and CDR2 SQIVND (reference sequence). DNA for the CDR3: TGTGCCAGTAGTCCAGGGACACTCTCCTACGAGCAGTACTTC. Its translation: CASSPGTLSYEQYF.

This clonotype was counted at least ten times. The CDR3 loop is CASSSGTGYNEQFF. CDR3 bases: TGTGCCAGCAGCTCCGGGACAGGGTACAATGAGCAGTTCTTC. This chain links TRBV27 with TRBJ2-1, with 9 positions matching TRBD1. Losses at the gene ends were 6 bases for V and 4 bases for J; bases not matched to a gene: 4. This CDR3 has 14 residues. CDR1 is MNHEY, CDR2 SMNVEV, per germline (reference sequence).

This sequence joins TRBV21-1 and TRBJ2-5; the listed D gene, TRBD2, was not tested against the DNA. Near its end, the DNA agrees better with TRBJ2-7, so the J call may be wrong. TRBV21-1 is shown as a pseudogene. The CDR3 totals 17 residues. The CDR3 loop is CASSKESSGIPSYEQYF. CDR3 DNA sequence: TGTGCCAGCAGCAAAGAGTCTAGCGGGATTCCCTCCTACGAGCAGTACTTC.